The TCR beta chain described here comes from a study of Ad26.COV2.S vaccination and SARS-CoV-2 variants (dated by TCRdb to the early 2020s). In terms of the full investigation: Donors in the vaccine arm were drawn from COV1001, a phase I-IIa trial of Ad26.COV2.S in healthy adults that was multicentre, randomized, double-blind and placebo-controlled. Participants in the trial were split at random into five groups of five each, receiving low-dose or high-dose Ad26.COV2.S once or twice, or else placebo on both occasions. Dosing of Ad26.COV2.S was intramuscular, at either 5x10^10 or 1x10^11 viral particles, delivered as one shot or as two shots spaced 56 days apart. Throughout the experiments and outcome assessment, investigators stayed blinded to trial group allocation. The TCR-sequenced set comprised around 30 samples: 19 Ad26.COV2.S vaccine recipients, 5 placebo recipients and 8 SARS-CoV-2 convalescent individuals. TCRbeta repertoire sequencing served as the tool for gauging how specific and how broad the SARS-CoV-2-reactive T cell receptors were following Ad26.COV2.S vaccination. What the work shows at the level of the full study, not this receptor alone: The study was not powered for comparison of responses between vaccine doses or regimens. After vaccination, spike-specific CD8+ and CD4+ T cell responses were reported to show substantial breadth. Vaccine and placebo recipients had similar non-spike TCR breadth, a finding consistent with the vaccine containing only spike. Spike-specific TCR breadth was higher in Ad26.COV2.S recipients than in placebo recipients (P = 0.0014). According to the authors, total T cell responses may have been underestimated by the TCR breadth and depth analyses.

As concerns this clone: Its antigen remains undetermined. No qualities accompany the bases; no much larger clone lies one base away.

TCRbeta CDR3 regions were sequenced with the immunoSEQ Assay. After extraction, genomic DNA underwent amplification by bias-controlled multiplex PCR, followed by high-throughput sequencing. In the source study's methods: To quantify the absolute abundance of each unique TCRbeta CDR3 region, sequences were collapsed and filtered. T cell fraction was estimated by normalizing TCRbeta template counts to usable DNA, with usable DNA measured through amplification of reference genes found in all nucleated cells. Repertoire TCRs were annotated as SARS-CoV-2-specific when V gene, CDR3 amino acid sequence and J gene were exactly matched to a known reactive TCR set. MIRA supplied the reference SARS-CoV-2 TCR set, which was filtered for enrichment in COVID-19-positive ImmuneCODE repertoires so that public or cross-reactive TCRs were removed. Using the MIRA antigens, annotated TCRs were further analysed by specific ORF or by position within an ORF. Breadth was defined as annotated unique rearrangements over total unique productive rearrangements; depth was the summed frequency of those rearrangements. Group comparisons of TCR breadth used two-sided Wilcoxon rank-sum tests. This is the immuneACCESS table as TCRdb keeps it, with only in-frame sequences that have V and J called. A part of the clones is gone; compared with another copy, unresolved V genes explain less than half, and the rest is unexplained. D and trimming come from the DNA, and the V and J calls and clone size come from that table. In all, the sample holds hundreds of thousands of clones, and roughly nine tenths of those were seen once. The ten largest clones represent nearly 1.5% of the sample.

CDR1 and CDR2, per the germline V gene (reference sequence), are MNHEY and SMNVEV. Including cysteine and phenylalanine, the CDR3 has 14 amino acids. Only the CDR3 DNA stays, 42 bases, in frame from base 1. V is pruned by 4 bases and J by 2 bases, leaving 3 bases of the junction without a gene match. The meaning of the sample's treatment or condition label: roughly 18 received Ad26.COV2.S at low or high dose, single or two shots; several received placebo; per-sample allocation not given. Repertoires of vaccine and placebo recipients were sequenced from samples taken on day 63 after the first injection. In Cohort 1b, 25 to 30 adults aged 18-55 years were enrolled at a single site in Boston, USA, between 29 July and 7 August 2020. Ad26.COV2.S was a replication-incompetent adenovirus type 26 vector that expressed a prefusion-stabilized SARS-CoV-2 spike protein derived from the original Wuhan strain.

This TCR derives from a person between 18 and 59 years old who received the Ad26.COV2.S COVID-19 vaccine or a placebo. The rearrangement joined TRBV27 to TRBJ2-5; TRBD2 agrees with 8 junctional bases. Sequencing used peripheral blood, obtained in a trial of Ad26.COV2.S vaccine versus placebo. CDR3 protein: CASSSAGVQETQYF. The DNA sequence reads TGTGCCAGCAGTTCAGCGGGGGTACAAGAGACCCAGTACTTC.